The rows below give T cell receptor beta chains drawn from one sample of a study of shared clonotypes between healthy human individuals. The protocol was immunoSEQ multiplex PCR, while the TCRdb copy is restricted to in-frame clones and leaves out a portion. Here the sample spans about 580,000 clones, roughly 98% being singletons. Sequencing was carried out using naive CD8+ T cells sorted from blood. These receptor sequences come from a man aged 30 to 39 in good health. The conserved cysteine and the conserved F or W are not part of the CDR3 here.

>TRBJ2-1|TRBV7-9
ASSLGGLYQVWQF
>TRBJ2-7|TRBV5-6
ASSHGISGTSYEQY
>TRBJ2-7|TRBV11-2
ASSLGRAESYEQY
>TRBJ2-7|TRBV7-9
ASSSRDRGHEQY
>TRBJ2-7|TRBV15
ATSSSRQGAYEQY
>TRBJ2-1|TRBV27
ASSHSGSSYNEQF
>TRBJ2-1|TRBV6-5
ASSYSDSYNEQF
>TRBJ2-1|TRBV15
ATSRDSGGDRVVMDEQF
>TRBJ1-4|TRBV6-5
ASSYSGEANEKLF
>TRBJ2-7|TRBV27
ASSLLQSRSIEQY
>TRBJ2-7|TRBV18
ASSTGQGEISYEQY
>TRBJ2-7|TRBV9
ASSVSGASLYEQY
>TRBJ1-1|TRBV11-3
ASSPGTLNTEAF
>TRBJ1-2|TRBV7-9
ASRGTSGYT
>TRBJ2-5|TRBV7-6
ASSPIVRKQETQY
>TRBJ2-1|TRBV10-2
ASRTRGSYNEQF
>TRBJ2-7|TRBV27
ASSLIDTSYEQY
>TRBJ2-1|TRBV7-9
ASSFGGRGNEQF
>TRBJ2-1|TRBV7-7
ASSLGLAGYNEQF
>TRBJ2-3|TRBV2
ASSEDRSPRVTQY
>TRBJ2-2|TRBV7-9
ASSLWGGNTGELF
>TRBJ2-3|TRBV6-6
ASSYTRDSADTQY